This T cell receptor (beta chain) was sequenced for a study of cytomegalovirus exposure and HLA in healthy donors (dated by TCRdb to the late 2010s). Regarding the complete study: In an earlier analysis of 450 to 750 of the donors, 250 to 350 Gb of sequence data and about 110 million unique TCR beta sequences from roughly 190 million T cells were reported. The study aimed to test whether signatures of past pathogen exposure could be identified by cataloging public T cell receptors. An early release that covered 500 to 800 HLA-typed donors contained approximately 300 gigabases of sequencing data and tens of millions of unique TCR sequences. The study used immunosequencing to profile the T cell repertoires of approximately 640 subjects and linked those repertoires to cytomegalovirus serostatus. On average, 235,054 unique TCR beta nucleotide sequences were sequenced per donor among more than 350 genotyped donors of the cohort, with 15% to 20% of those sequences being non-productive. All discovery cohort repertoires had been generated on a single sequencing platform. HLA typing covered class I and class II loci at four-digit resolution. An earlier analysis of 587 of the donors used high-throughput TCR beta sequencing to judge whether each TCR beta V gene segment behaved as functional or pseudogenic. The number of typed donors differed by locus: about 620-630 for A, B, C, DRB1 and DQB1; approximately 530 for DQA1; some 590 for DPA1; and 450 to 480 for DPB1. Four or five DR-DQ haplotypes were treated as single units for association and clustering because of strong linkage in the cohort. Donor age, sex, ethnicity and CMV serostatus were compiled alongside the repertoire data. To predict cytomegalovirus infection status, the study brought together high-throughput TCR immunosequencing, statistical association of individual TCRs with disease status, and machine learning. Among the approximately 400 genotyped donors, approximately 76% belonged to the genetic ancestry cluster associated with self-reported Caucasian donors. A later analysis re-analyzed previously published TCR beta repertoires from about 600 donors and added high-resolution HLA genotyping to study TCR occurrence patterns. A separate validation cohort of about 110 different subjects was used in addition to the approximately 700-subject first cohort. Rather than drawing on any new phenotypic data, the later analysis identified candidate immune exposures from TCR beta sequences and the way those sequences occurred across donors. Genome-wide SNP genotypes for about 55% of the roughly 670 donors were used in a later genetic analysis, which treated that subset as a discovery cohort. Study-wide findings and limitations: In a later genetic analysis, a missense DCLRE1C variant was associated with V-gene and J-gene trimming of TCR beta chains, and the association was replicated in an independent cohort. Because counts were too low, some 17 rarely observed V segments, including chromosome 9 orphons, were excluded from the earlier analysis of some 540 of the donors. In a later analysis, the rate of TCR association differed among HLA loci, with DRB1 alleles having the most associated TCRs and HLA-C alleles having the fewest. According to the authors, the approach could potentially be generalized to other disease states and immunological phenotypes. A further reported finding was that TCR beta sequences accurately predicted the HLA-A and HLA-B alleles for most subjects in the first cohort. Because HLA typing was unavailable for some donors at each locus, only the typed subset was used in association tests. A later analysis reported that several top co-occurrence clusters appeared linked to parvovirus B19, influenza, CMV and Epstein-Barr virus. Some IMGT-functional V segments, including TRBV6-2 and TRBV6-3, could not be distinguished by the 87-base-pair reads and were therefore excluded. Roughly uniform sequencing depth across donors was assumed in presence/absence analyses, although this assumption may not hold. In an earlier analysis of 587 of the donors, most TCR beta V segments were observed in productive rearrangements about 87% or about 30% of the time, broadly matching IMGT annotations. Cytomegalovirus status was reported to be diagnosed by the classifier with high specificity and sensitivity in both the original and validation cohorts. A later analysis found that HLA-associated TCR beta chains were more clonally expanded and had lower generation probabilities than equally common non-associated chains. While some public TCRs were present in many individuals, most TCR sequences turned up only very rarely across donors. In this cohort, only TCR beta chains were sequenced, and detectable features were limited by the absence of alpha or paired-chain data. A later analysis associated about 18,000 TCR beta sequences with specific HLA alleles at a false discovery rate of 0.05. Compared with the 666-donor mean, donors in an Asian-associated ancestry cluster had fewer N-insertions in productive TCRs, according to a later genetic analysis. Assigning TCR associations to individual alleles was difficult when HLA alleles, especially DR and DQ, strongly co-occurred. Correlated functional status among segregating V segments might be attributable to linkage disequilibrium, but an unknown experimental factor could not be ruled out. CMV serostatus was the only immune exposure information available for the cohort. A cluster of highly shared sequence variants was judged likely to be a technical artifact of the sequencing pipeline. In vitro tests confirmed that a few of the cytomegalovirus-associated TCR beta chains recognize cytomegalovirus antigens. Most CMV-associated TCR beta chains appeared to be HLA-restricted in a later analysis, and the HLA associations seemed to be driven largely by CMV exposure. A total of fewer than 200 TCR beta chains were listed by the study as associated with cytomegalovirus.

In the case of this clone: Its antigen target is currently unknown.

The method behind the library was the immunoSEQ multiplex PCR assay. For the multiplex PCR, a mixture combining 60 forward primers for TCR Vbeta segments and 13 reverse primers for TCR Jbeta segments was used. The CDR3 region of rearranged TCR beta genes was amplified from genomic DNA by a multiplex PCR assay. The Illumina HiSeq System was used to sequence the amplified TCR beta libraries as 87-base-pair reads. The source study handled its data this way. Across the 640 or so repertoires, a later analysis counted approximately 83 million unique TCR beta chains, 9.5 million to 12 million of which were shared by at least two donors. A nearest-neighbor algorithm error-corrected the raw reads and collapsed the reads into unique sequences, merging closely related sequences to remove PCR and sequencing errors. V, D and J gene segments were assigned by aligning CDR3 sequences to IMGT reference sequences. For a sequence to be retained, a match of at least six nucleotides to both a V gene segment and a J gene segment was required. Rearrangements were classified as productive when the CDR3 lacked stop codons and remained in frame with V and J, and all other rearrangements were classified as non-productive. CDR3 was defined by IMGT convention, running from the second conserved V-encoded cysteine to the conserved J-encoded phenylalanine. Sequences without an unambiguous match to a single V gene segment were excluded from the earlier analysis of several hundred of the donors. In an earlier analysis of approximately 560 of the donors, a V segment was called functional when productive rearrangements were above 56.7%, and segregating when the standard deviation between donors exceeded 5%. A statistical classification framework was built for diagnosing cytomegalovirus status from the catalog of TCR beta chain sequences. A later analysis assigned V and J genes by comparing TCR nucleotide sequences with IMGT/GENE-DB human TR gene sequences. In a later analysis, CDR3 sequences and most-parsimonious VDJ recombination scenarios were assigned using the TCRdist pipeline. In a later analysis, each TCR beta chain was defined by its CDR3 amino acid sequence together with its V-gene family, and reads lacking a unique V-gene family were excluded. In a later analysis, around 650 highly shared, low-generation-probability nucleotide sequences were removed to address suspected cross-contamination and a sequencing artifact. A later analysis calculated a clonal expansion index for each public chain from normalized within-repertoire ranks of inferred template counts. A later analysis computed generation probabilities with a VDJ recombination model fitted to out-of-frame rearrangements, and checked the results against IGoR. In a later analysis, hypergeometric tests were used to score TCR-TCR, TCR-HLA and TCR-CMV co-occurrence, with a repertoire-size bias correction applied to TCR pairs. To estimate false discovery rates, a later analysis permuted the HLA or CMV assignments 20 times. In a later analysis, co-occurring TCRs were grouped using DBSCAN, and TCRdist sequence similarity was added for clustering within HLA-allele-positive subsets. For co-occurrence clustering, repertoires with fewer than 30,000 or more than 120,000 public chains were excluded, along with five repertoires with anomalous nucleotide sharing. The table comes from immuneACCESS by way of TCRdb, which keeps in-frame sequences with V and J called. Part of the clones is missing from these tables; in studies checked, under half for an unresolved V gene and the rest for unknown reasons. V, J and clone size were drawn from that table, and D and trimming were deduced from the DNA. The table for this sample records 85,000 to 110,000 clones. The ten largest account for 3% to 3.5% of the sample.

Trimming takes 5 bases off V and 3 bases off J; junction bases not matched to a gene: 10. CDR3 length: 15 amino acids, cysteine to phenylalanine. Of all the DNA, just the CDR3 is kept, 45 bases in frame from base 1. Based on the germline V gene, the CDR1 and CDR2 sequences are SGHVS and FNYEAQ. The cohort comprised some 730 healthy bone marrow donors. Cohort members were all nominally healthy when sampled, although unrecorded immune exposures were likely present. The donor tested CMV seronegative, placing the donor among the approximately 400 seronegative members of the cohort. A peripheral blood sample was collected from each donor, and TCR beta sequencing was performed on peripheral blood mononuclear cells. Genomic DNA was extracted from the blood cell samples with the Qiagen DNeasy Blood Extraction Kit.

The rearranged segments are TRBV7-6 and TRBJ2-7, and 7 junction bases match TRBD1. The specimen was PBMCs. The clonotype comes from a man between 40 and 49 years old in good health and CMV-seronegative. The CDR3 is CASSPPQGINYEQYF. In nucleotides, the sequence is TGTGCCAGCAGCCCCCCACAGGGGATAAACTACGAGCAGTACTTC.